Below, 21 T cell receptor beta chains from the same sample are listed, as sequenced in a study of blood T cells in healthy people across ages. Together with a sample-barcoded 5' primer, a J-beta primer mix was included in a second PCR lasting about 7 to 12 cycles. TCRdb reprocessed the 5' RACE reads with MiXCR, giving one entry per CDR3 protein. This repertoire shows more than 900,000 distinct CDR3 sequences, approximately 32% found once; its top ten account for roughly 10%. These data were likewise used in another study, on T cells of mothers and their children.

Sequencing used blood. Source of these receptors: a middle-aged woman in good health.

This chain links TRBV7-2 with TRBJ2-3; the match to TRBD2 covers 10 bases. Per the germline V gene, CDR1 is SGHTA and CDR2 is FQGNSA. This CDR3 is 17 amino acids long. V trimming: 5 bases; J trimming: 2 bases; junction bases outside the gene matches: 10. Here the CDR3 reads CASSGRLAGAITDTQYF. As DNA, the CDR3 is TGTGCCAGCAGCGGTAGGCTAGCGGGGGCGATCACAGATACGCAGTATTTT.

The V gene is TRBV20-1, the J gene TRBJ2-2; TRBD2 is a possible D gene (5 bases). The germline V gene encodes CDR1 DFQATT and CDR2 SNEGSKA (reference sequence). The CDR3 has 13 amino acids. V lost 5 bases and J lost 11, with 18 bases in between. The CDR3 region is CSALTRASGELFF. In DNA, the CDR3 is TGCAGTGCTCTTACTAGGGCAAGTGGAGAGCTGTTTTTT.

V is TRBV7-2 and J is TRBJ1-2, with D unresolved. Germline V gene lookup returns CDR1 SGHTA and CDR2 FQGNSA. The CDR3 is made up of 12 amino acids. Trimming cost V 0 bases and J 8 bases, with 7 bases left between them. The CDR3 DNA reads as TGTGCCAGCAGCTTAGCCTCGTGGGGCTACACCTTC. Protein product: CASSLASWGYTF.

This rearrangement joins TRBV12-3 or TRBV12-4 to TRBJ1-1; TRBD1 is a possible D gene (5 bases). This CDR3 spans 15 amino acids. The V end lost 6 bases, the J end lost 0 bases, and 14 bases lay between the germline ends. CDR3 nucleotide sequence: TGTGCCAGCAGACAGAGACAGAGCATGAACACTGAAGCTTTCTTT. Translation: CASRQRQSMNTEAFF.

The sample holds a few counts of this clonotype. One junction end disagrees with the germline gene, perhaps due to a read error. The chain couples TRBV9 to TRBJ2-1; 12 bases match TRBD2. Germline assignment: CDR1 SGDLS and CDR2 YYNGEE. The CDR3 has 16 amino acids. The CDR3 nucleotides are TGTACCAGCAGCCTAACTAGCGGGGGGATTTACAATGAGCAGTTCTTC. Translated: CTSSLTSGGIYNEQFF.

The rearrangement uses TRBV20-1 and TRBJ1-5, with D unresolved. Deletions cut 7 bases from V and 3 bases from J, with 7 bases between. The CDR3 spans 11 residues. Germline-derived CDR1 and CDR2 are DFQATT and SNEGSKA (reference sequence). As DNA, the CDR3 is TGCAGTGTACAGCCCAATCAGCCCCAGCATTTT. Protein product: CSVQPNQPQHF.

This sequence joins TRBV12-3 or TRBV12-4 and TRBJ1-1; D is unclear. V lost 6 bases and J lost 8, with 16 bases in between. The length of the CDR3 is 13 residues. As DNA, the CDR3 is TGTGCCAGCAGCCCCGGGCTCAGAAACGAAGCTTTCTTT. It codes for CASSPGLRNEAFF.

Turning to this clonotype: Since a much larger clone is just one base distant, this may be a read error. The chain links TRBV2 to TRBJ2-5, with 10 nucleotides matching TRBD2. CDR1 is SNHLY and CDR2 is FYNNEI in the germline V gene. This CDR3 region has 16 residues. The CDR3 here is CASREGPAGGPETQYF. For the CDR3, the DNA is TGTGCCAGCAGGGAAGGACCAGCGGGGGGGCCAGAGACCCAGTACTTC.

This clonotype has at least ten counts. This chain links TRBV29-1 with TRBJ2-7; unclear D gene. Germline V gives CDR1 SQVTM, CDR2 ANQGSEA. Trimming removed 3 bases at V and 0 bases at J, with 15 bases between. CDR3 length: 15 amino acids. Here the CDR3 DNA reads TGCAGCGTTGAGATTAGAGCTTCTTTCTCCTACGAGCAGTACTTC. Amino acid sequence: CSVEIRASFSYEQYF.

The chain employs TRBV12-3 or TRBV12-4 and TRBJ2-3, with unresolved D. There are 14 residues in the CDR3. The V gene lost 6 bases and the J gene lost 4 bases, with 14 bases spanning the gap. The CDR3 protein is CASSSPPRADTQYF. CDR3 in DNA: TGTGCCAGCAGCTCTCCTCCACGGGCAGATACGCAGTATTTT.

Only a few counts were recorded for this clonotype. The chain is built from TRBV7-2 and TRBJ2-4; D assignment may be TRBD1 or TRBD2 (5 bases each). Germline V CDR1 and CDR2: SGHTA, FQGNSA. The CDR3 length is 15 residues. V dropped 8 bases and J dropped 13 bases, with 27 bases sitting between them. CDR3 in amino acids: CASRPGALVVDTQYF. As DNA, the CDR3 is TGTGCCAGCCGCCCCGGGGCGCTAGTTGTAGATACGCAGTACTTC.

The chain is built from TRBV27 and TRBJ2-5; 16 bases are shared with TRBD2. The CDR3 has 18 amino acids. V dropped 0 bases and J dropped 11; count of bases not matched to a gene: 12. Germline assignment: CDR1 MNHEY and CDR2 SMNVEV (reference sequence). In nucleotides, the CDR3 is TGTGCCAGCAGTTTATCGGTTACGGGACTAGCGGGAGGGGGCGGGCAGTACTTC. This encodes CASSLSVTGLAGGGGQYF.

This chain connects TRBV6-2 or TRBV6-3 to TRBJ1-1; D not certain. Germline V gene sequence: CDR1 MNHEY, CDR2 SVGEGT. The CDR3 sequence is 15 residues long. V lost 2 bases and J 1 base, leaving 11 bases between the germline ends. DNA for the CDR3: TGTGCCAGCAGTTACGTCGGTTTCCGGAACACTGAAGCTTTCTTT. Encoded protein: CASSYVGFRNTEAFF.

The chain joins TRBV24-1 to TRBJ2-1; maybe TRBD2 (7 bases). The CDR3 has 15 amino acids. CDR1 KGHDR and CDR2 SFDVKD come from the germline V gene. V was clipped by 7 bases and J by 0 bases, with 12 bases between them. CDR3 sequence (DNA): TGTGCCACCAGCGATAGGGGGGGCTCCTACAATGAGCAGTTCTTC. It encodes CATSDRGGSYNEQFF.

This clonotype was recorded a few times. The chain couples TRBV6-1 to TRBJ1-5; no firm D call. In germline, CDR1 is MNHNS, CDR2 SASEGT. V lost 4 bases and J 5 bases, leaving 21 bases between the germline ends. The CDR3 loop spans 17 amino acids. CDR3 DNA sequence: TGTGCCAGCAGTGGACGTGGGAGGGTCGTTGAGGATCAGCCCCAGCATTTT. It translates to CASSGRGRVVEDQPQHF.

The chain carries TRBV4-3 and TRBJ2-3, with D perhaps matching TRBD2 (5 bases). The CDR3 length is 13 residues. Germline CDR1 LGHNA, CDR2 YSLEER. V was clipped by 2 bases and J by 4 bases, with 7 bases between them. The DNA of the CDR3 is TGCGCCAGCAGCCAACGGAGGCCAGATACGCAGTATTTT. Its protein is CASSQRRPDTQYF.

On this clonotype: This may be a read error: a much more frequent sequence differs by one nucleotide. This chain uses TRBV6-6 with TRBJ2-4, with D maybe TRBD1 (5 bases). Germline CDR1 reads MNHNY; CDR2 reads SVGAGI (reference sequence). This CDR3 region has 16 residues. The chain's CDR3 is CARSPTAGLAKNIQYF. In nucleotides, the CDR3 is TGTGCCCGCAGTCCAACCGCAGGGTTAGCCAAAAACATTCAGTACTTC.

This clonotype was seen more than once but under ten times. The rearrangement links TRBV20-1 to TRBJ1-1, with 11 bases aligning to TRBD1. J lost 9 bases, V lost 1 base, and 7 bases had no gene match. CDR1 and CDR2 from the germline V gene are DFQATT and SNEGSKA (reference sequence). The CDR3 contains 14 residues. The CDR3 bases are TGCAGTGCTAGAGTTGGGGACAGGGGGACCAAAGCTTTCTTT. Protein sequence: CSARVGDRGTKAFF.

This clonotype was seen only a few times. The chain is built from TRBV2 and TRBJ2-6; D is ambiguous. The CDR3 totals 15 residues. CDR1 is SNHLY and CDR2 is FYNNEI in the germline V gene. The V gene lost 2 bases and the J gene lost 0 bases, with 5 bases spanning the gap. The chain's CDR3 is CASSEFASGANVLTF. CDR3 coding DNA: TGTGCCAGCAGTGAATTTGCCTCTGGGGCCAACGTCCTGACTTTC. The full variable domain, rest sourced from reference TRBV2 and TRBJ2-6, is EPEVTQTPSHQVTQMGQEVILRCVPISNHLYFYWYRQILGQKVEFLVSFYNNEISEKSEIFDDQFSVERPDGSNFTLKIRSTKLEDSAMYFCASSEFASGANVLTFGAGSRLTVL.

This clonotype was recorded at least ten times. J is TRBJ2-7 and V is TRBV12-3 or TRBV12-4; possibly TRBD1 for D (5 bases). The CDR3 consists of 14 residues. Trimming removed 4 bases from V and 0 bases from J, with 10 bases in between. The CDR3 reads CASSSQGFSYEQYF. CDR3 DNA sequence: TGTGCCAGCAGTTCCCAGGGTTTCTCCTACGAGCAGTACTTC.

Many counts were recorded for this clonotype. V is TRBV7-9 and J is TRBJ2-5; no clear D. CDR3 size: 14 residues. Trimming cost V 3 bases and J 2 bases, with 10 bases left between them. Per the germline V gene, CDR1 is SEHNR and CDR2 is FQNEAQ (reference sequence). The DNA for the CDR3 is TGTGCCAGCAGCTTGGTCGGCCGTCAAGAGACCCAGTACTTC. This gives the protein CASSLVGRQETQYF. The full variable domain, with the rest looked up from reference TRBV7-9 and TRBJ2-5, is DTGVSQNPRHKITKRGQNVTFRCDPISEHNRLYWYRQTLGQGPEFLTYFQNEAQLEKSRLLSDRFSAERPKGSFSTLEIQRTEQGDSAMYLCASSLVGRQETQYFGPGTRLLVL.